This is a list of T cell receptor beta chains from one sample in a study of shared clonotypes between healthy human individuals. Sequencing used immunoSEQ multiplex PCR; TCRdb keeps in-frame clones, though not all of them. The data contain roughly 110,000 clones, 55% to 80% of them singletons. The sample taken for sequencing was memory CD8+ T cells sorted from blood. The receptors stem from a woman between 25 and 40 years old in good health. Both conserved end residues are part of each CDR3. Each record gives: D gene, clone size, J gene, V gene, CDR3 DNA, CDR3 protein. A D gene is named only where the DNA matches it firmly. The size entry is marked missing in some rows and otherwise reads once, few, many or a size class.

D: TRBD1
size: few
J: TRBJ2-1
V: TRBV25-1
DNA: TGTGCCAGCAGTGACTCCGGGACAGGGAACTCCTACAATGAGCAGTTCTTC
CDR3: CASSDSGTGNSYNEQFF

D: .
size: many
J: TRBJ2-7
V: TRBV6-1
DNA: TGTGCCAGCAGTGAACGCGCCGGGAGTTCCTACGAGCAGTACTTC
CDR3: CASSERAGSSYEQYF

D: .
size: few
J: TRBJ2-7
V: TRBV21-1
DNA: TGTGCCAGCAGCAAAGAGGGACACCTAACCTTCTACGAGCAGTACTTC
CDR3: CASSKEGHLTFYEQYF

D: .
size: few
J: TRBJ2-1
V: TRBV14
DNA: TGTGCCAGCAGCCCCCACTACGTTCCCCGTCAGTTCTTC
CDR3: CASSPHYVPRQFF

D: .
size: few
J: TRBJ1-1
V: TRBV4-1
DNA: TGCGCCAGCAGCCAAGAGGACAGCTTGAACACTGAAGCTTTCTTT
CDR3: CASSQEDSLNTEAFF

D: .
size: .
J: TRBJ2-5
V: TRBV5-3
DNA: TGTGCCAGCAGCCGCAGGGGAGGGGGCCAAGAGACCCAGTACTTC
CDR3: CASSRRGGGQETQYF

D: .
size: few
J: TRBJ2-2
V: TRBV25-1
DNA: TGTGCCAGCAGTGCCAGAGGGACCGGGGAGCTGTTTTTT
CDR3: CASSARGTGELFF

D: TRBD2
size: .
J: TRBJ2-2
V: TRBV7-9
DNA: TGTGCCAGCAGCCAAGCGGGAGTGGACACCGGGGAGCTGTTTTTT
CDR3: CASSQAGVDTGELFF

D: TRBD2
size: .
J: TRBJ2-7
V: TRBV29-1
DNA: TGCAGCGTTCAGGGACCGATTGGCGGGGGGCCCTACTTC
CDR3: CSVQGPIGGGPYF

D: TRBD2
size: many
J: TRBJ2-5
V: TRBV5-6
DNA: TGTGCCAGCAGCCTGGGACTAGTGGTGGAGACCCAGTACTTC
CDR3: CASSLGLVVETQYF

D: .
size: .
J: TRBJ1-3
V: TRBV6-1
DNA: TGTGCCAGCAGTGAACAGCAGTCTTCGTTAAACACCATATATTTT
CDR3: CASSEQQSSLNTIYF

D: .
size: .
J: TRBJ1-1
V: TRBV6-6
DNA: TGTGCCAGCGTTAATTCGAGGGCGCCCTCGGATGAAGCTTTCTTT
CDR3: CASVNSRAPSDEAFF

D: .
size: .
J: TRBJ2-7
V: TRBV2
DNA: TGTGCCAGCAGTGAGTCTCGCAGCGGCTCCGAGCAGTACTTC
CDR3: CASSESRSGSEQYF

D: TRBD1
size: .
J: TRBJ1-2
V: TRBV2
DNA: TGTGCCAGCAGCTCCGGACAGGACTATGGCTACACCTTC
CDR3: CASSSGQDYGYTF

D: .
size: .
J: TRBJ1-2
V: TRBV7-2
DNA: TGTGCCAGCAGCCTGGTTCCTCCTCCCTATGGCTACACCTTC
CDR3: CASSLVPPPYGYTF

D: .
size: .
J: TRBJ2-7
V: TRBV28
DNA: TGTGCCAGCAGTTTAGGGGGGGGCGGCTACGAGCAGTACTTC
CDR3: CASSLGGGGYEQYF

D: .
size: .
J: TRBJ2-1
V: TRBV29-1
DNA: TGCAGCGTTGTTCGGGGGCGAACCGGGGAGTTCTTC
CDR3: CSVVRGRTGEFF

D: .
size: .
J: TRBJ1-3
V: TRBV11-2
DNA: TGTGCCAGCAGCTTTGGGTACTACTCTGGAAACACCATATATTTT
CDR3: CASSFGYYSGNTIYF

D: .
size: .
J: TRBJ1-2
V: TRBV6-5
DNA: TGTGCCAGCAGTTACTTTCCTTTCTATGGCTACACCTTC
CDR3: CASSYFPFYGYTF

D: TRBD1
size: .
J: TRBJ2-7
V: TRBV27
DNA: TGTGCCAGCAGTACCTGGGACAGGGCCAACGAGCAGTACTTC
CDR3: CASSTWDRANEQYF

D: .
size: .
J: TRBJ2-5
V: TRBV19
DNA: TGTGCCAGTAGTATGAATAGTGGGGAGACCCAGTACTTC
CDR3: CASSMNSGETQYF

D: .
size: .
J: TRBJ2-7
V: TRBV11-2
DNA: TGTGCCAGCACCCTCACCGACCCAGCCTACGAGCAGTACTTC
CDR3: CASTLTDPAYEQYF

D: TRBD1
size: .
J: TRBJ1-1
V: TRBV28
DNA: TGTGCCAGCACCCCGGGACAGGGGGTTGTAGCTTTCTTT
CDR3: CASTPGQGVVAFF

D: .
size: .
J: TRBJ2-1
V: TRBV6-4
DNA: TGTGCCAGCAGTGACTCCCGACGGAGCTCCTACAATGAGCAGTTCTTC
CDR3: CASSDSRRSSYNEQFF

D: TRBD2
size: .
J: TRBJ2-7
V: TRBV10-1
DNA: TGCGCCCCACCTCTATGGTTGCGGGAGTACGAGCAGTACTTC
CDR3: CAPPLWLREYEQYF

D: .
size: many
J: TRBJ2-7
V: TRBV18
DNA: TGTGCCAGCTCACCCGCGGCAGGAGCTTACGAGCAGTACTTC
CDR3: CASSPAAGAYEQYF

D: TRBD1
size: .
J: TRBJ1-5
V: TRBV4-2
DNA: TGTGCCAGCAGCCAGGGACAGTCCAATCAGCCCCAGCATTTT
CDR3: CASSQGQSNQPQHF

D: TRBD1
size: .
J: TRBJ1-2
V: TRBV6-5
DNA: TGTGCCAGCAGTTACGAAGGGACAGCCTTCTATGGCTACACCTTC
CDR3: CASSYEGTAFYGYTF

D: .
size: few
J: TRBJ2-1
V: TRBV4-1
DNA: TGCGCCAGCAGCCGTACTAGCAATGAGCAGTTCTTC
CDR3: CASSRTSNEQFF

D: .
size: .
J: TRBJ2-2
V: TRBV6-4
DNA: TGTGCCAGCAGTGACTCTGGCGGAAGCGGCCCTACCGGGGAGCTGTTTTTT
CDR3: CASSDSGGSGPTGELFF

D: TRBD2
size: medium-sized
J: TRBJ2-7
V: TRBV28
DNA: TGTGCCAGCAGCCGGGGGGAGTCGGGTGTGAGCGAGCAGTACTTC
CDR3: CASSRGESGVSEQYF

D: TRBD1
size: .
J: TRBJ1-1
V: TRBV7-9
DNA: TGTGCCAGCAGCTTAGATGCAGGGGGCCGAAATGAAGCTTTCTTT
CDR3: CASSLDAGGRNEAFF

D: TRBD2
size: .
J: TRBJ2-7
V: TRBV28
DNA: TGTGCCAGCAGTGCCACCCCGACTAGCGGGAGATACGAGCAGTACTTC
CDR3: CASSATPTSGRYEQYF

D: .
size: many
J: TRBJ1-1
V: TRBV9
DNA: TGTGCCAGCAGCGTAAGTTGGGGGACTGAAGCTTTCTTT
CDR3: CASSVSWGTEAFF

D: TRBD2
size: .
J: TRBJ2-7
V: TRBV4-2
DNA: TGTGCCAGCAGCCCTCCGGGACTAGCGGCTCGCGAGCAGTACTTC
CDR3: CASSPPGLAAREQYF

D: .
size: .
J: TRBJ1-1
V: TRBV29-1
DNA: TGCAGCGTTGAAGGTCCTTCGTCCCAGAACACTGAAGCTTTCTTT
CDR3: CSVEGPSSQNTEAFF

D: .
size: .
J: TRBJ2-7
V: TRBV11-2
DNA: TGTGCCAGCAGCTCGGCGGGCCCTTACGAGCAGTACTTC
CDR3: CASSSAGPYEQYF

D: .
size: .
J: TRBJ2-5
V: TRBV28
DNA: TGTGCCAGCAGAATAACCTGGGGAACCGAAGAGACCCAGTACTTC
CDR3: CASRITWGTEETQYF

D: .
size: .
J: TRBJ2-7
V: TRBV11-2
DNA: TGTGCCAGCAGCTTTAGACAGGTCTACGAGCAGTACTTC
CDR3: CASSFRQVYEQYF

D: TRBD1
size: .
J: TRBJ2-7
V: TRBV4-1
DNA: TGCGCCAGCAGCCATTATCTCGGGACAGGGGTCTCCTACGAGCAGTACTTC
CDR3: CASSHYLGTGVSYEQYF

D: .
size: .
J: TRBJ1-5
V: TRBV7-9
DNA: TGTGCCAGCAGCTCCCTACCACACGGGGGTAGTGTAAGTCAGCCCCAGCATTTT
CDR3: CASSSLPHGGSVSQPQHF

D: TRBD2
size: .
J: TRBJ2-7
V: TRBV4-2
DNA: TGTGCCAGCAGCCAAGGGACTAGCGAGTCCTACGAGCAGTACTTC
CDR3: CASSQGTSESYEQYF

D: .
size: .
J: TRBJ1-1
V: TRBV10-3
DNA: TGTGCCATCAGTGAGTCGATAGAGGTAGCTTTCTTT
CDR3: CAISESIEVAFF

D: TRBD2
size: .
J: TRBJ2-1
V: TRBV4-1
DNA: TGCGCCAGCAGCCAAGATTTGAGGGCTAGCGGGGCCTACAATGAGCAGTTCTTC
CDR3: CASSQDLRASGAYNEQFF

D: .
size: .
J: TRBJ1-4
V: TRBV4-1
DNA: TGCGCCAGCAGCCAAGATATAAAGGAAGGGACCTATGAAAAACTGTTTTTT
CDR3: CASSQDIKEGTYEKLFF

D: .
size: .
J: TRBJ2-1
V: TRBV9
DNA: TGTGCCAGCAGGGACAGTCTTACCTACAATGAGCAGTTCTTC
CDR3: CASRDSLTYNEQFF

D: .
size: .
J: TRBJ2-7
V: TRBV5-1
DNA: TGCGCCAGCAGCCCCCTACTAGTATCCGAGCAGTACTTC
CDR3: CASSPLLVSEQYF

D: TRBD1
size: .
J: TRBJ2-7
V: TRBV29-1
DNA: TGCAGCGTCGGTAAGGGACAGGGGGCGTACGAGCAGTACTTC
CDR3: CSVGKGQGAYEQYF